These T cell receptor beta chains were read from a single sample in a study of blood T cell repertoires in COVID-19. Using immunoSEQ multiplex PCR, the repertoire was profiled, and TCRdb retains in-frame clones only, with some absent. The sample comprises around 120,000 clones, 55% to 70% of which are singletons, and about 2.2% rests with the top ten. The specimen sequenced was peripheral blood. These TCRs come from a woman aged 70-85 years with acute or convalescent COVID-19. Both conserved end residues are trimmed from each CDR3.

TRBV9	TRBJ1-2	ASSSAGGRNYGYT
TRBV24-1	TRBJ2-2	ATARGLNTGELF
TRBV5-1	TRBJ2-1	ASSAAGGGNNEQF
TRBV5-8	TRBJ1-5	ASSLTGTRRPQH
TRBV25-1	TRBJ2-2	ASSGQGNTGELF
TRBV28	TRBJ1-2	ASNGQVYYGYT
TRBV7-2	TRBJ2-1	ASSLATGGDNEQF
TRBV18	TRBJ1-5	ASSVSDGNQPQH
TRBV19	TRBJ2-7	ASSPTASSYEQY
TRBV6-2/TRBV6-3	TRBJ2-7	ASSISGRYEQY
TRBV12-3/TRBV12-4	TRBJ1-5	ASTWGDQPQH
TRBV19	TRBJ1-6	ASTTGNSSPLH
TRBV7-2	TRBJ2-1	ASSLVLAGYNEQF
TRBV7-8	TRBJ2-5	ASSSRGLGETQY